The 11 T cell receptor beta chains reported below all come from one sample, sequenced in a study of OX40 agonist ivuxolimab in advanced cancers. Library creation used the immunoSEQ multiplex PCR assay. TCRdb took this table from immuneACCESS and kept in-frame rearrangements with V and J called. Such tables lack part of the clones; where checked against another copy, unresolved V genes explain under half of the gap, and the rest is unexplained. This sample has roughly 46,000 clones in its table, and about nine tenths of those were observed once. The ten biggest clones cover 12% of the sample. Source: CD4+ or CD8+ T cells sorted from blood, taken in a trial of the OX40 agonist ivuxolimab. These receptors were taken from an adult with an advanced solid tumor such as melanoma, head and neck, liver or kidney cancer.

V usage is TRBV30 and J usage is TRBJ2-1; D tentatively reads TRBD1 or TRBD2 (6 bases each). This CDR3 spans 15 amino acids. Germline V gene sequence: CDR1 GTSNPN, CDR2 SVGIG (reference sequence). The V gene lost 0 bases and the J gene lost 4 bases, with 13 bases spanning the gap. CDR3 sequence (DNA): TGTGCCTGGAGTGTAGGGGGGTTAGAGTACAATGAGCAGTTCTTC. Its translation: CAWSVGGLEYNEQFF.

The chain recombines TRBV19 with TRBJ2-3; 8 bases are shared with TRBD2. V shed 2 bases and J 2 bases; nucleotides not matched to a gene: 12. This CDR3 is 18 amino acids long. Germline-derived CDR1 and CDR2 are LNHDA and SQIVND (reference sequence). Here the CDR3 DNA reads TGTGCCAGTAGTATAAGTTTCGCGACGGGAGGGATCACAGATACGCAGTATTTT. Protein sequence: CASSISFATGGITDTQYF.

The chain links TRBV27 to TRBJ2-7; possible D gene TRBD2, 6 bases. Germline CDR1 is MNHEY and CDR2 is SMNVEV (reference sequence). The V and J ends lost 3 bases and 5 bases respectively, with 14 bases between them. CDR3 length: 14 amino acids. In DNA, the CDR3 is TGTGCCAGCAGTTTTCAAGGGACTGCGAACGAGCAGTACTTC. Translated, it gives CASSFQGTANEQYF.

This chain joins TRBV29-1 and TRBJ1-2; D uncertain. Trimming took off 3 bases at V and 4 bases at J, with 9 bases between the two ends. This CDR3 comprises 12 residues. Germline V gene sequence: CDR1 SQVTM, CDR2 ANQGSEA. DNA for the CDR3: TGCAGCGTTGAGAACAGCCTCTATGGCTACACCTTC. Protein: CSVENSLYGYTF. Based on the CDR3 plus reference TRBV29-1 and TRBJ1-2, the full variable domain is SAVISQKPSRDICQRGTSLTIQCQVDSQVTMMFWYRQQPGQSLTLIATANQGSEATYESGFVIDKFPISRPNLTFSTLTVSNMSPEDSSIYLCSVENSLYGYTFGSGTRLTVV.

The chain links TRBV15 to TRBJ1-1, with D possibly being TRBD1 (5 bases). V dropped 3 bases and J dropped 5 bases, with 13 bases sitting between them. The CDR3 covers 14 residues. Germline CDR1 is LNHNV and CDR2 is YYDKDF (reference sequence). The CDR3 reads CATSSEGRETEAFF. CDR3 nucleotides: TGTGCCACCAGCAGTGAGGGGCGGGAGACTGAAGCTTTCTTT.

The chain joins TRBV9 to TRBJ2-3; the D gene is possibly TRBD1 (7 bases). There are 16 residues in the CDR3. Trimming removed 4 bases from V and 4 bases from J, with 19 bases in between. Germline V gene lookup returns CDR1 SGDLS and CDR2 YYNGEE. This chain's CDR3 is CASSHRRGPRPDTQYF. The CDR3 DNA reads as TGTGCCAGCAGCCATAGGAGGGGGCCCAGGCCAGATACGCAGTATTTT.

The chain couples TRBV4-2 to TRBJ2-5, with TRBD2 matching over 9 bases. Germline trimming cut 0 bases from V and 2 bases from J; bases unmatched to any gene: 4. Germline V gene sequence: CDR1 LGHNA, CDR2 YNFKEQ. This CDR3 is 16 amino acids long. The CDR3 sequence: CASSQDSAGGQETQYF. CDR3 nucleotides: TGTGCCAGCAGCCAAGATTCCGCGGGGGGGCAAGAGACCCAGTACTTC.

V is TRBV7-6 and J is TRBJ2-1; 15 bases line up with TRBD2. The CDR3 loop spans 18 amino acids. Germline V lookup: CDR1 SGHVS, CDR2 FNYEAQ. After removal of 5 bases from V and 0 bases from J, the junction contained 5 bases not matched to a gene. The CDR3 DNA follows: TGTGCCAGCAGCCCGGGACTAGCGGGGGGTACCTCCTACAATGAGCAGTTCTTC. Translated, it gives CASSPGLAGGTSYNEQFF.

V is TRBV18 and J is TRBJ2-5, with D possibly matching TRBD2 (6 bases). V lost 6 bases to trimming and J lost 3 bases, with 11 bases between them. CDR3 length: 13 amino acids. Germline V lookup: CDR1 KGHSH, CDR2 LQKENI. The CDR3 loop is CASSNPGEETQYF. CDR3 nucleotide sequence: TGTGCCAGCTCGAACCCGGGGGAAGAGACCCAGTACTTC.

The chain carries TRBV25-1 and TRBJ2-1; TRBD1 matches 9 bases. The CDR3 totals 17 residues. Germline loops: CDR1 MGHDK, CDR2 SYGVNS. The V and J ends lost 5 bases and 5 bases, in that order; junction bases with no gene match: 13. The CDR3 protein is CASSRGSGTGSNNEQFF. As DNA, the CDR3 is TGTGCCAGCAGTAGGGGGTCCGGGACAGGGAGTAACAATGAGCAGTTCTTC.

The rearrangement links TRBV4-2 to TRBJ2-7; D is uncertain. This CDR3 has 16 residues. With 0 bases removed from V and 4 bases from J, the gap between germline ends came to 16 bases. Germline values: CDR1 LGHNA, CDR2 YNFKEQ. Here the CDR3 reads CASSQETSGRLYEQYF. The DNA for the CDR3 is TGTGCCAGCAGCCAAGAGACGAGTGGCCGCCTTTACGAGCAGTACTTC.